This T cell receptor (beta chain) emerged from a study of Ad26.COV2.S vaccination and SARS-CoV-2 variants. In the study overall: Enrollment placed the donor in the COV1001 Ad26.COV2.S trial arm.

The CDR3 covers 16 residues. CDR1 and CDR2 from the germline V gene are SGHNT and YYREEE (reference sequence). V lost 4 bases, J lost 3 bases, and 11 bases stayed unmatched. Clones were sequenced by immunoSEQ multiplex PCR, and TCRdb holds only the in-frame ones, with some missing. The sample carries around 450,000 clones, around 90% recorded once. The study's findings and limits: Vaccinees reportedly had broad spike-specific CD8+ and CD4+ T cell responses. Total T cell responses, in the TCR breadth and depth analyses, may have been underestimated.

Concerning this clone: Its target is unknown.

The treatment was: 15 to 20 received Ad26.COV2.S at low or high dose, single or two shots; 5 received placebo; per-sample allocation not given. At day 63 after the first vaccine or placebo injection, samples were drawn. Whoever gave the sample was an adult aged 18-55 years in Boston. The TCR comes from a person aged 18-65 years who received the Ad26.COV2.S COVID-19 vaccine or a placebo. The chain joins TRBV5-4 to TRBJ2-7; 9 nucleotides match TRBD1. This specimen was peripheral blood, taken in a trial of Ad26.COV2.S vaccine versus placebo. The chain's CDR3 is CASSRPSRTGVYEQYF. The DNA of the CDR3 is TGTGCCAGCAGCAGACCCAGCAGGACAGGGGTCTACGAGCAGTACTTC.